The next 10 T cell receptor beta chains were all read from a single sample in a study of shared clonotypes between healthy human individuals. Cells designated naive CD8 were CD45RO-negative and were positively selected for CCR7, with terminally differentiated effector memory CD45RA+ cells excluded. TCRdb keeps only in-frame clones here, not all; method: immunoSEQ multiplex PCR. The sample records roughly 1,800,000 clones, about 95% being singletons. Sequences were obtained from naive CD8+ T cells sorted from blood. These receptors were obtained from a man aged 18 to 30 in good health.

This clone was found once. The chain carries TRBV29-1 and TRBJ2-2; D is uncertain. V lost 1 base to trimming and J lost 5 bases, with 14 bases between them. Germline CDR1 reads SQVTM; CDR2 reads ANQGSEA. This CDR3 has 15 amino acids. In DNA, the CDR3 is TGCAGCGTTGAAGTTGTGGCTAGTGGTACCGGGGAGCTGTTTTTT. The encoded protein is CSVEVVASGTGELFF.

This clone showed up just once. The chain carries TRBV4-3 and TRBJ1-1; 7 positions agree with TRBD1. The CDR3 length is 16 residues. CDR1 and CDR2 (germline): LGHNA, YSLEER. J was trimmed by 3 bases and V by 1 base; bases with no gene match: 8. The CDR3 DNA reads TGCGCCAGCAGCCAAGCCCTGGACAGGCAACACACTGAAGCTTTCTTT. Protein sequence: CASSQALDRQHTEAFF.

The chain combines TRBV4-2 with TRBJ1-4; no reliable D call. V lost 0 bases and J 5 bases, leaving 7 bases between the germline ends. The CDR3 runs 14 residues. From germline, CDR1 is LGHNA and CDR2 YNFKEQ. In nucleotides, the CDR3 is TGTGCCAGCAGCCAAGAAATGGGAAATGAAAAACTGTTTTTT. Its translation: CASSQEMGNEKLFF.

The chain employs TRBV29-1 and TRBJ2-7, with 9 bases identical to TRBD1. V shed 3 bases, J shed 6 bases, and the junction held 3 bases outside the gene matches. The CDR3 totals 12 residues. CDR1 SQVTM and CDR2 ANQGSEA come from the germline V gene. The CDR3 here is CSVEGQGSEQYF. CDR3 DNA sequence: TGCAGCGTTGAGGGACAGGGAAGCGAGCAGTACTTC.

The chain has TRBV7-8 and TRBJ1-3; D call uncertain. The germline CDR1 and CDR2 sequences are SGHVS and FQNEAQ. The CDR3 has 16 residues. With 4 bases removed from V and 0 bases from J, the gap between germline ends came to 13 bases. CDR3 protein: CASSSNGRISGNTIYF. The CDR3 nucleotides read TGTGCCAGCAGCTCAAATGGACGGATCTCTGGAAACACCATATATTTT.

The rearrangement links TRBV9 to TRBJ2-7, with a tentative D call TRBD2 (6 bases). CDR1 is SGDLS and CDR2 is YYNGEE in the germline V gene. The CDR3 contains 13 residues. V lost 4 bases and J 5 bases, leaving 13 bases between the germline ends. The CDR3 nucleotides are TGTGCCAGCAGCCCAGGCGGGGCCCACGAGCAGTACTTC. Its protein product is CASSPGGAHEQYF.

The V gene is TRBV25-1, the J gene TRBJ1-2; D is ambiguous. Trimming took off 4 bases at V and 3 bases at J, with 9 bases between the two ends. This CDR3 contains 13 residues. The germline gives CDR1 MGHDK, CDR2 SYGVNS. CDR3 nucleotides: TGTGCCAGCAGTGGAGGACCCTACTATGGCTACACCTTC. Translation: CASSGGPYYGYTF.

This chain links TRBV28 with TRBJ1-1; D uncertain. CDR1 and CDR2 (germline): MDHEN, SYDVKM. The V end was cut by 8 bases, the J end by 1 base, with 8 bases between. The CDR3 runs to 12 residues. The chain's CDR3 is CASRLANTEAFF. CDR3 nucleotides: TGTGCCAGCCGTCTAGCGAACACTGAAGCTTTCTTT.

V is TRBV5-6 and J is TRBJ2-7; 9 bases map to TRBD2. Germline assignment: CDR1 SGHDT and CDR2 YYEEEE. The CDR3 contains 15 residues. Germline trimming cut 4 bases from V and 4 bases from J; bases unmatched to any gene: 9. CDR3: CASSLPTSGGYEQYF. The CDR3 DNA reads TGTGCCAGCAGCCTACCCACAAGCGGGGGGTACGAGCAGTACTTC. Filled out from reference TRBV5-6 and TRBJ2-7, the complete variable domain reads DAGVTQSPTHLIKTRGQQVTLRCSPKSGHDTVSWYQQALGQGPQFIFQYYEEEERQRGNFPDRFSGHQFPNYSSELNVNALLLGDSALYLCASSLPTSGGYEQYFGPGTRLTVT.

This clone was recorded a few times. The chain couples TRBV4-1 to TRBJ1-6; D unresolved. This CDR3 contains 19 residues. Deletions cut 0 bases from V and 0 bases from J, with 15 bases between. The germline V gene encodes CDR1 MGHRA and CDR2 YSYEKL. The CDR3 is CASSQDLHLESSYNSPLHF. The DNA of the CDR3 is TGCGCCAGCAGCCAAGACTTGCATCTAGAAAGCTCCTATAATTCACCCCTCCACTTT.